This T cell receptor (beta chain) stems from a study of CD8 T cells in ankylosing spondylitis. Study outcomes and limitations: The study identified a TCR beta motif of roughly eight highly homologous variants that appeared characteristic of ankylosing spondylitis blood. Earlier studies detected some motif variants in reactive arthritis synovial fluid and blood. Researchers reportedly found disease-linked clones significantly enriched in matched ankylosing spondylitis synovial fluid.

Libraries of TCR beta came from quantitative 5'-RACE with molecular barcodes. TCRdb called the 5' RACE reads again in MiXCR, with one record for every CDR3 protein. The profile shows some 220,000 distinct CDR3 sequences, 8% to 10% of them singletons. This clonotype was counted many times. Its antigen is unknown. The germline V gene encodes CDR1 SGHDT and CDR2 YYEEEE. The CDR3 has 12 amino acids. V shed 3 bases and J shed 5 bases, with 7 bases lying between them. J is TRBJ2-3 and V is TRBV5-6, with no clear D. The sequence came from a female donor with ankylosing spondylitis or in good health (not recorded which). Sequences were obtained from blood, either unsorted or a sorted T cell fraction (not recorded which). In DNA form, the CDR3 reads TGTGCCAGCAGCTGGTCTCGAGATACGCAGTATTTT. This translates into CASSWSRDTQYF.